This T cell receptor (beta chain) was recovered during a study of T cell changes during pregnancy in multiple sclerosis. There are 13 residues in the CDR3. Germline lookup yields CDR1 LNHDA and CDR2 SQIVND (reference sequence). V was pared by 4 bases and J by 3 bases, with 10 bases between. TCRdb's table, derived via immunoSEQ multiplex PCR, lists solely in-frame clones and lacks some. In the table there are roughly 45,000 clones, 85% to 90% of which are singletons. This clone was seen only once. The chain couples TRBV19 to TRBJ2-7, with D possibly being TRBD1 (6 bases). The sequence derives from a female donor in good health, enrolled as a control in a pregnancy study. Here the sequenced sample was peripheral blood, taken in the first trimester of pregnancy. CDR3 nucleotide sequence: TGTGCCAGTAGTAACCCGGACAGCTACGAGCAGTACTTC. This encodes CASSNPDSYEQYF.